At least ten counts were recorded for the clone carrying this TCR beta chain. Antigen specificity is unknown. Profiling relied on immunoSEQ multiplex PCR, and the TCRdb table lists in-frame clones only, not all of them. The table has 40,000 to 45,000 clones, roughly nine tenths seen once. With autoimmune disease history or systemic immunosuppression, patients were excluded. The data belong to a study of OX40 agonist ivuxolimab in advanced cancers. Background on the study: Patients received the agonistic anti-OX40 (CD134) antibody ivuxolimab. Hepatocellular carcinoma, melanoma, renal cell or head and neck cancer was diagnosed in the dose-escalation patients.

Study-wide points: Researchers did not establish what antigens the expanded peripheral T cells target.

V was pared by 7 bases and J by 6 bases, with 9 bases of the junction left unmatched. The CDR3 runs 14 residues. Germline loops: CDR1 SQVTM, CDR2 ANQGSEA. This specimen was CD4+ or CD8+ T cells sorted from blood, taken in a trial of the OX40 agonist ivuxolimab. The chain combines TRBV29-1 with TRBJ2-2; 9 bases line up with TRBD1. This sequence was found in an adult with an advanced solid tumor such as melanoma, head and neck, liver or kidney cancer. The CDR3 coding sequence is TGCAGCGCTAAGGACAGGGGAGAGTCCGGGGAGCTGTTTTTT. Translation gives CSAKDRGESGELFF.